This T cell receptor (beta chain) appears in the sequencing data of a study of molecular identifiers for immune sequencing clone quantification (dated 2018 in TCRdb). With regard to the full study: In a replicate experiment, RNA from roughly 21,000 or 96,000 naive CD8 T cells was split into five aliquots, four of which were sequenced. The study was a methods study using CD8 T cells to benchmark molecular-identifier clustering-based TCR repertoire sequencing (MIDCIRS) and TCR RNA copy counting. Study-wide conclusions, independent of this receptor: The naive libraries included spiked-in Jurkat TCR RNA (roughly 9 copies' worth), and this RNA is not part of the donor repertoire. About 2.9 recovered TCR RNA copies per cell were obtained by modeling, versus about 9 by digital PCR, implying a capture efficiency of around 28%. The sizes of highly expanded clones could end up underestimated when identical TCR molecules share a barcode. Clones above 20 RNA copies held over 97% of molecules in CMV-specific effector cells but under 1% in naive cells. When barcode sub-clustering was not used, chimeric consensus sequences inflated TCR diversity, with chimeras reaching as high as 47%. Spiked-in Jurkat TCR RNA equivalent to a single cell was reported to be detectable even among approximately 1.1 million naive CD8 T cells.

Reading the germline V gene (reference sequence) gives CDR1 SGHNT and CDR2 YYREEE. Cut back by 4 bases and 0 bases, the V and J ends lie 8 bases apart. Its CDR3 holds 14 amino acids, cysteine through phenylalanine. Just the 42-base CDR3 DNA is kept, in frame starting at base 1. Library prep was done by PCR. The sequencing machine was a NextSeq 500. Bulk TCR libraries were generated as previously described, with the TCR primers listed in Table S5 used. The Qiagen AllPrep DNA/RNA kit was used to purify total RNA. Before analysis, reads from multiple sequencing runs of one library were combined. The paper's data handling went like this. Reads were retained only if an exact TCR constant sequence was present, and the retained reads were trimmed to 150 nt and grouped according to their 12-nt molecular barcodes. Reads in each barcode group were sub-clustered using a 15% Levenshtein threshold, and a quality-weighted consensus sequence was built for each RNA molecule. Non-functional sequences were discarded, and so were lower-count sequences lying one edit away from another sequence. Based on a fit of two negative binomial distributions, barcode sub-clusters having less than 20% of the maximum read count were discarded. TCRdb handled the public reads itself, with Q25 trimming in fastp and clone calling in MiXCR, and kept productive beta chains. Rows are combined by CDR3 protein, so each entry shows the most common genes and DNA. The authors' filters were not applied to this entry. The sample table shows about 100,000 distinct CDR3 sequences, and under 40% are seen once. The ten largest clones capture approximately 4% of the sample.

This clonotype was detected only a few times. Its target antigen remains unknown. No base quality values were provided; no much bigger clone lies one nucleotide off. Libraries of naive CD8 T cells were generated from about 21,000 to 970,000 sorted cells, with 10%, 30% or 50% of the purified RNA used. Naive CD8 T cells, defined as CD8+CD4-CCR7+CD45RA+, were FACS-sorted into RLT Plus buffer on a BD FACSAria II. To test detection sensitivity, Jurkat RNA equal to about nine TCR copies was added to samples of about 17,000-1,100,000 naive CD8 T cells. CD8 T cells were enriched using RosetteSep CD8+ T Cell Enrichment Cocktail and Ficoll-Paque, and the enriched cells then underwent ACK red cell lysis.

The chain links TRBV5-4 with TRBJ2-1; no D segment can be confidently identified. The receptor was derived from a human donor in good health. Some libraries in this study had Jurkat cell RNA spiked in. Material for sequencing was naive CD8+ T cells from blood, with Jurkat cell RNA spiked in. The cell subset or site label for this specimen denotes: FACS-sorted CD8+CD4-CCR7+CD45RA+ naive T cells. The CDR3 region: CASSPTISYNEQFF. The DNA reads as follows: TGTGCCAGCAGCCCGACCATCTCCTACAATGAGCAGTTCTTC.